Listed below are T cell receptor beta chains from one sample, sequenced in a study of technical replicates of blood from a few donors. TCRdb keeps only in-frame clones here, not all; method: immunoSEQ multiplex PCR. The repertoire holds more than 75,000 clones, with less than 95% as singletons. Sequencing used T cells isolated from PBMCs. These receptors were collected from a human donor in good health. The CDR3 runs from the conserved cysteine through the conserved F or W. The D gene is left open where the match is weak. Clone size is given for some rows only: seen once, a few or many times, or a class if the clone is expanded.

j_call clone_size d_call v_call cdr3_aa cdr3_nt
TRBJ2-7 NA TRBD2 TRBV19 CASSQTEEREGSYEQYF TGTGCCAGTAGCCAAACTGAAGAGCGGGAGGGCTCCTACGAGCAGTACTTC
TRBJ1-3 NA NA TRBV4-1 CASSKGGEDATGNTIYF TGCGCCAGCAGCAAGGGGGGGGAAGACGCGACTGGAAACACCATATATTTT
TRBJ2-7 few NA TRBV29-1 CSAADGESYEQYF TGCAGCGCTGCCGACGGGGAATCCTACGAGCAGTACTTC
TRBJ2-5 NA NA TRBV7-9 CASSRTLQDVDPRETQYF TGTGCCAGCAGCCGGACCTTACAGGATGTCGACCCTCGGGAGACCCAGTACTTC
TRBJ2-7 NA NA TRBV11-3 CASSLVAVSYEQYF TGTGCCAGCAGCTTAGTCGCGGTCTCCTACGAGCAGTACTTC
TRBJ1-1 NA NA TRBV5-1 CASSLFGANTEAFF TGCGCCAGCAGCTTGTTTGGGGCGAACACTGAAGCTTTCTTT
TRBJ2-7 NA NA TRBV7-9 CASSLAGTYEQYF TGTGCCAGCAGCTTGGCAGGAACCTACGAGCAGTACTTC
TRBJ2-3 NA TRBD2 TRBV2 CASSEVSGIADTQYF TGTGCCAGCAGTGAAGTTAGCGGGATTGCAGATACGCAGTATTTT
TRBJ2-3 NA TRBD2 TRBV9 CASSGTSGRQYF TGTGCCAGCAGCGGGACTAGCGGTAGGCAGTATTTT
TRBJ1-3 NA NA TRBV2 CASSEEVGAGNTIYF TGTGCCAGCAGTGAAGAAGTAGGAGCTGGAAACACCATATATTTT
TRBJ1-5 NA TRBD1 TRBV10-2 CASSPGQGTQPQHF TGCGCCAGCAGCCCTGGACAGGGCACTCAGCCCCAGCATTTT
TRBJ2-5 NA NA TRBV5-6 CASSLAYQETQYF TGTGCCAGCAGCTTAGCGTACCAAGAGACCCAGTACTTC
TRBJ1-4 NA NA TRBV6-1 CASSEYFERELATNEKLFF TGTGCCAGCAGTGAATATTTTGAACGGGAACTTGCAACTAATGAAAAACTGTTTTTT
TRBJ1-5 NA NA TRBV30 CAWSVSGAQPQHF TGTGCCTGGAGTGTAAGCGGGGCTCAGCCCCAGCATTTT
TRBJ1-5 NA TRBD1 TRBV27 CASSLGTGAGQPQHF TGTGCCAGCAGTTTGGGGACAGGGGCGGGTCAGCCCCAGCATTTT
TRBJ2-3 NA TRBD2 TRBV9 CASSESGRGDTQYF TGTGCCAGCAGCGAAAGCGGGAGGGGGGATACGCAGTATTTT